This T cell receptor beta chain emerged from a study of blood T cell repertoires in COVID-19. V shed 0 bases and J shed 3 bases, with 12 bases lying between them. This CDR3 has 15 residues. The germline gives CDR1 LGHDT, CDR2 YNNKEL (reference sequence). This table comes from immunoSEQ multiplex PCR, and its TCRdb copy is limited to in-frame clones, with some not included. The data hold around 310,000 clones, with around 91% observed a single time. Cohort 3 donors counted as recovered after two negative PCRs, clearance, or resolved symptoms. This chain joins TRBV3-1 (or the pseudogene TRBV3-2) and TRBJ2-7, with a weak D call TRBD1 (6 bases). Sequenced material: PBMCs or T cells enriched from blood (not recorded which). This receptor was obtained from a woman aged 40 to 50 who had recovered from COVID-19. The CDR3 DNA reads TGTGCCAGCAGCCAAGATCGGGGACACGTCTACGAGCAGTACTTC. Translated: CASSQDRGHVYEQYF.